This TCR beta chain is from a study of blood T cells in healthy people across ages. As for the study in general: Template-switching capture recovered about one barcoded beta molecule per two T cells. Study-level findings and limits: A roughly linear fall in TCR beta diversity per million T cells was seen with increasing age.

In this sample, this clonotype turned up many times. Its antigen is not known. The CDR3 has 13 residues. V was clipped by 10 bases and J by 1 base, with 14 bases between them. Germline V CDR1 and CDR2: MNHEY, SVGAGI. Sample-barcoded 5' priming and a J-beta primer mix drove a second PCR of about 6 to 12 cycles. Tagging of each cDNA molecule was performed by a template-switch adaptor with 12 random nucleotides. TCRdb reprocessed the 5' RACE reads with MiXCR, giving one entry per CDR3 protein. Here the sample spans some 1.7 million distinct CDR3 sequences, 28% being singletons. The rearrangement uses TRBV6-5 and TRBJ2-7; D possibly matches TRBD1 or TRBD2 (5 bases each). The TCR was taken from a woman younger than 45 in good health. What was sequenced was blood. The chain's CDR3 is CATARDASYEQYF. CDR3 in DNA: TGTGCCACCGCCCGGGACGCTTCCTACGAGCAGTACTTC.